The entry below describes one TCR beta chain. What it binds is unknown. The data originate from a study of T-cell memory formation after mild COVID-19. General study points: Researchers report contracting CD4+ clones mostly in CM and EM, with CD8+ clones in EMRA.

TCRdb re-called the 5' RACE reads with MiXCR, one entry per CDR3 protein. The sample has roughly 450,000 distinct CDR3 sequences, about 20% seen once. Looked up from germline, CDR1 is KGHSH and CDR2 is LQKENI. V lost 5 bases and J lost 0, with 13 bases in between. This CDR3 spans 16 amino acids. V and J are TRBV18 and TRBJ2-2; D tentatively reads TRBD1 or TRBD2 (6 bases each). This sequence was found in an adult woman who had mild COVID-19 (a few samples of this study predate the infection). Cell type and time point are not known. Source material: PBMCs or a T cell subset sorted from them (not recorded which). As DNA, the CDR3 is TGTGCCAGCTCATCGGGGGCGTTCTCGAACACCGGGGAGCTGTTTTTT. This encodes CASSSGAFSNTGELFF.